This T cell receptor (beta chain) was sequenced for a study of cytomegalovirus exposure and HLA in healthy donors. Regarding the study as a whole: Analyses of presence/absence relied on an assumption of roughly uniform sequencing depth across donors.

Both 60 Vbeta primers and 13 Jbeta primers went into the PCR. Repertoires were generated with immunoSEQ multiplex PCR, while TCRdb's copy carries only in-frame clones and drops some. The sample has approximately 160,000 clones, 76% seen once; the top ten hold less than 0.9%. This clone was seen a few times. Antigen unknown. The specimen sequenced was PBMCs. This clonotype was sampled from a female donor in good health and CMV-seronegative.

CDR3 in amino acids: CASSRDVPGGTGNTIYF. For the CDR3, the DNA is TGTGCCAGCTCACGGGACGTCCCAGGGGGAACTGGAAACACCATATATTTT. V usage is TRBV18 and J usage is TRBJ1-3, with TRBD1 identical over 7 bases. The length of the CDR3 is 17 residues. V shed 4 bases and J 2 bases; nucleotides not matched to a gene: 11. Germline values: CDR1 KGHSH, CDR2 LQKENI.